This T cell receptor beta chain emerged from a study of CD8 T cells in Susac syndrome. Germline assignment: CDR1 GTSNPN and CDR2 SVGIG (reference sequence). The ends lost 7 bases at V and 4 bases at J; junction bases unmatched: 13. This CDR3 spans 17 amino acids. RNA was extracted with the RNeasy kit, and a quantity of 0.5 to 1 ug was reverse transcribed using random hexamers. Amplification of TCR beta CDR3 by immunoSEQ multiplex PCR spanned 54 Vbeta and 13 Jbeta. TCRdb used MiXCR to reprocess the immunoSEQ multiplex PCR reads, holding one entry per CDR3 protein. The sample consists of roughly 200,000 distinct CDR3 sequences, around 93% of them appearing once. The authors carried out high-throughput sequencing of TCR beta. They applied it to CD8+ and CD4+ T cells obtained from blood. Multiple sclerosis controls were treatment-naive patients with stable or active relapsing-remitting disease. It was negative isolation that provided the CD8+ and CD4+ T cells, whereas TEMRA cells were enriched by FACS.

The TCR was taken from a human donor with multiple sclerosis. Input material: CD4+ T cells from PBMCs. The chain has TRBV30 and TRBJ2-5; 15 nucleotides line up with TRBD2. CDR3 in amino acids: CASAIGTSGGLGETQYF. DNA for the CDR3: TGTGCCTCGGCAATCGGGACTAGCGGGGGGTTGGGAGAGACCCAGTACTTC. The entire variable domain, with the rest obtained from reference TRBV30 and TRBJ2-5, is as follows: SQTIHQWPATLVQPVGSPLSLECTVEGTSNPNLYWYRQAAGRGLQLLFYSVGIGQISSEVPQNLSASRPQDRQFILSSKKLLLSDSGFYLCASAIGTSGGLGETQYFGPGTRLLVL.